One TCR beta chain is described in this entry. The same CDR3 can be traced to other DNA sequences in this sample. These data originate in a study of blood T cell repertoires in COVID-19. Study background: Sources were T cells, B-cell-depleted T cells, or PBMCs; the material itself was cDNA or gDNA.

Methods used by the authors: Scientists estimated how many nucleated cells there were by amplifying reference gene primers. Sequencing used immunoSEQ multiplex PCR; TCRdb keeps in-frame clones, though not all of them. V and J calls and clone size are given by that table; D and trimming were obtained from the DNA. The table has over 200,000 clones, approximately 88% seen once; the top ten hold around 0.8%. V dropped 6 bases and J dropped 7 bases, with 9 bases sitting between them. The germline gives CDR1 MNHEY, CDR2 SVGAGI. This CDR3 has 11 residues. The receptor was derived from a woman between 25 and 40 years old with acute or convalescent COVID-19. The chain couples TRBV6-5 to TRBJ1-2; perhaps TRBD1 as D (6 bases). The sample consisted of peripheral blood. The CDR3 DNA sequence: TGTGCCAGCAGACAGGGTGGTGGCTACACCTTC. It codes for CASRQGGGYTF.